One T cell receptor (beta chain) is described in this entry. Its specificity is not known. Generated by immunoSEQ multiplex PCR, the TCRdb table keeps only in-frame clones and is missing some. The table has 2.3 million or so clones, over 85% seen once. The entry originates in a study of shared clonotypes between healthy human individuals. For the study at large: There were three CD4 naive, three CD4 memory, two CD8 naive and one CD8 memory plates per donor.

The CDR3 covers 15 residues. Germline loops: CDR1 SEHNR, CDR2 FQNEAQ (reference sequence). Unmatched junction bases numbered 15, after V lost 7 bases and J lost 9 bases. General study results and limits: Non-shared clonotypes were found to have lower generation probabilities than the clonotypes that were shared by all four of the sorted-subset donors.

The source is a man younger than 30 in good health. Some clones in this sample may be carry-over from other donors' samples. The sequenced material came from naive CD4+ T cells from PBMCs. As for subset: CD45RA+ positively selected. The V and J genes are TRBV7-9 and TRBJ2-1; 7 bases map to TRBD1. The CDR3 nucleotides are TGTGCCAGCACGGACTCCGGGACAGCGTATCGTGAGCAGTTCTTC. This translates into CASTDSGTAYREQFF.